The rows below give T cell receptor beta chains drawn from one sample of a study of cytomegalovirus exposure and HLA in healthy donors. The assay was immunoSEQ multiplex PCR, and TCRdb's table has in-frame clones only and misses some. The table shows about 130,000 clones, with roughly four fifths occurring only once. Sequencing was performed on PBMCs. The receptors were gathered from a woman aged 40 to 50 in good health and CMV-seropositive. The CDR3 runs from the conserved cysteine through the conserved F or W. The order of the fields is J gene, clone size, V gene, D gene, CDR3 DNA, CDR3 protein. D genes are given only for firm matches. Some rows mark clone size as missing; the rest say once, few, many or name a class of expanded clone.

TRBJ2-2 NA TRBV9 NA TGTGCCAGCAGCGTAGTGGCTTCCGGGGAGCTGTTTTTT CASSVVASGELFF
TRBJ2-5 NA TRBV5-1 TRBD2 TGCGCCAGCAGCACCAGGACTAGACAAGAGACCCAGTACTTC CASSTRTRQETQYF
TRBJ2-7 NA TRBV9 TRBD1 TGTGCCAGCAGCGTAGGGACAGGGATTAGCTCCTACGAGCAGTACTTC CASSVGTGISSYEQYF
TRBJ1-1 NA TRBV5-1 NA TGCGCCAGCAGCCCCCAGACAGGTTTCACTGAAGCTTTCTTT CASSPQTGFTEAFF
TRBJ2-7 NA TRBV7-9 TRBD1 TGTGCCAGCAGTACAGCTGGACAGGGGACTTTCTCCTACGAGCAGTACTTC CASSTAGQGTFSYEQYF
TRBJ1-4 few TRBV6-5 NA TGTGCCAGCAGTGGTCCGGGGAGCGGGTTGGAAAAACTGTTTTTT CASSGPGSGLEKLFF
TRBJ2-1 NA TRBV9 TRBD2 TGTGCCAGCAGCGTAGGACTAGCGGGAGGAGGTGAGCAGTTCTTC CASSVGLAGGGEQFF
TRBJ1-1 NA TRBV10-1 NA TGCGCCAGCAGTGAGTGCGACAGGTTGACGGAGAGCCCAACTGAAGCTTTCTTT CASSECDRLTESPTEAFF
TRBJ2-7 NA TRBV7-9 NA TGTGCCAGCAGCTTAGAGTCCAGGGTTGACTTC CASSLESRVDF
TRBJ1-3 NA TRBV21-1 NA TGTGCCAGCAGCGGACAGCCCCCCTCTGGAAACACCATATATTTT CASSGQPPSGNTIYF
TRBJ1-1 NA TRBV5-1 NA TGCGCCAGCAGCTTGGGCAGGGGCACTGAAGCTTTCTTT CASSLGRGTEAFF
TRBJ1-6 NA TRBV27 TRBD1 TGTGCCAGCAGTTTAGGGACAGAGAATTCACCCCTCCACTTT CASSLGTENSPLHF
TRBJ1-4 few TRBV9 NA TGTGCCAGCAGCGTAGGACAAGAGAATGAAAAACTGTTTTTT CASSVGQENEKLFF
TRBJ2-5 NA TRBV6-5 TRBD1 TGTGCCAGCAGTGGGTGGCAGGGGGTTCAAGAGACCCAGTACTTC CASSGWQGVQETQYF
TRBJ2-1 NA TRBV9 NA TGTGCCAGCAGCGTAGGGGAGGTCAATGAGCAGTTCTTC CASSVGEVNEQFF
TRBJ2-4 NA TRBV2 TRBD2 TGTGCCAGCAGGAGGGGCGGGGGAGCCAAAAACATTCAGTACTTC CASRRGGGAKNIQYF
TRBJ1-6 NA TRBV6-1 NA TGTGCCAGCAGACAGGGAAACAATTCACCCCTCCACTTT CASRQGNNSPLHF
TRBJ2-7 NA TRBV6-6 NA TGTGCCAGCAGCGGGACACATCCCTACGAGCAGTACTTC CASSGTHPYEQYF
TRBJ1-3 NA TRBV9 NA TGTGCCAGCAGCTACGCAGGGGACTCTGGAAACACCATATATTTT CASSYAGDSGNTIYF
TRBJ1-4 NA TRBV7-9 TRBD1 TGTGCCAGCAGCCGAGGCGGGACAGTTAATGAAAAACTGTTTTTT CASSRGGTVNEKLFF
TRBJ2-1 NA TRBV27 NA TGTGCCAGCAGTTTACAGGGCTCCTACAATGAGCAGTTCTTC CASSLQGSYNEQFF
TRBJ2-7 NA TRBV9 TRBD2 TGTGCCAGCAGCGTAGCAGCGGGAGGGCTCTTAGACCACGAGCAGTACTTC CASSVAAGGLLDHEQYF
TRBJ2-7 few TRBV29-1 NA TGCAGCGTTGAGGGAGGCGGGGCCTACGAGCAGTACTTC CSVEGGGAYEQYF
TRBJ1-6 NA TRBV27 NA TGTGCCAGCAGTTTAAGCACAGGTGCTAATTCACCCCTCCACTTT CASSLSTGANSPLHF
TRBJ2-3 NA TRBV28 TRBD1 TGTGCCAGCAGGGACAGGGGGGCAGATACGCAGTATTTT CASRDRGADTQYF
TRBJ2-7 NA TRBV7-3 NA TGTGCCAGCAGCTTAAAACCCCAGGGCGAGCAGTACTTC CASSLKPQGEQYF
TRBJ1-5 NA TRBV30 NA TGTGCCTGGAGTAAGGGAGGGAATCAGCCCCAGCATTTT CAWSKGGNQPQHF
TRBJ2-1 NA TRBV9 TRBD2 TGTGCCAGCAGCGTAGATGCGGGGGCCTACAATGAGCAGTTCTTC CASSVDAGAYNEQFF
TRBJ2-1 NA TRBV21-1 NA TGTGCCAGCAGCAAAGCCTCCGACTATCCCGGCAAACACAATGAGCAGTTCTTC CASSKASDYPGKHNEQFF
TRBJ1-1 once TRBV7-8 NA TGTGCCAGCAGCTTTAGGCCCGGGGGGGGCACTGAAGCTTTCTTT CASSFRPGGGTEAFF
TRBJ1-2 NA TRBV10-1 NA TGCGCCAGCAGTGAGCCAGGGGAGGGGGATGGCTACACCTTC CASSEPGEGDGYTF
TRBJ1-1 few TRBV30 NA TGTGCCTGGAGTGTTGGGCAACGACGCACTGAAGCTTTCTTT CAWSVGQRRTEAFF
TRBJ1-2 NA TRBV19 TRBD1 TGTGCCAGTAGTATAGGTCGGGACAGGGGCTATGGCTACACCTTC CASSIGRDRGYGYTF